Listed here are 25 T cell receptor beta chains from one sample, sequenced in a study of OX40 agonist ivuxolimab in advanced cancers. Sequencing used immunoSEQ multiplex PCR; TCRdb keeps in-frame clones, though not all of them. The sample consists of about 87,000 clones, approximately 87% of them appearing once. Sample: CD4+ or CD8+ T cells sorted from blood, taken in a trial of the OX40 agonist ivuxolimab. The receptor set was obtained from an adult with an advanced solid tumor such as melanoma, head and neck, liver or kidney cancer.

The CDR3 here is CASSPGTAQYNEQFF. The CDR3 DNA is TGTGCCAGCTCACCGGGGACAGCCCAATACAATGAGCAGTTCTTC. The chain combines TRBV18 with TRBJ2-1, with 7 bases identical to TRBD1. The germline V gene has CDR1 KGHSH and CDR2 LQKENI. Trimming removed 3 bases from V and 4 bases from J; junction bases left unmatched: 6. CDR3 size: 15 residues.

This clone was found once. V gene TRBV5-4 combines with J gene TRBJ2-3; D gene unclear. The germline V gene has CDR1 SGHNT and CDR2 YYREEE (reference sequence). V was shortened by 4 bases and J by 7 bases, with 13 bases between the two germline ends. The CDR3 contains 13 residues. DNA for the CDR3: TGTGCCAGCAGCCGCCCCCCTCAGAATACGCAGTATTTT. It yields the protein CASSRPPQNTQYF.

The chain links TRBV7-9 to TRBJ2-3; D is ambiguous. Germline V gene data show CDR1 as SEHNR and CDR2 as FQNEAQ (reference sequence). V gave up 0 bases and J gave up 2 bases, with 3 bases separating them. CDR3 length: 13 residues. The CDR3 nucleotides are TGTGCCAGCAGCTTAGCTATCACAGATACGCAGTATTTT. This sequence encodes CASSLAITDTQYF.

CDR3 sequence: CASSSGPGQGGNSPLHF. In DNA, the CDR3 is TGTGCCAGCAGCTCTGGGCCGGGACAGGGAGGCAATTCACCCCTCCACTTT. The chain has TRBV5-6 and TRBJ1-6; TRBD1 matches at 9 bases. This CDR3 contains 17 residues. Germline V gene data show CDR1 as SGHDT and CDR2 as YYEEEE. Trimming cost V 3 bases and J 7 bases; bases outside gene matches: 11.

This sequence joins TRBV6-5 and TRBJ2-5, with 8 bases matching TRBD2. The CDR3 contains 14 residues. With 5 bases clipped from V and 1 base from J, the junction kept 3 bases outside the gene matches. CDR1 is MNHEY and CDR2 is SVGAGI in the germline V gene. The DNA of the CDR3 is TGTGCCAGCAGTCCGCGGGGGGCCCAAGAGACCCAGTACTTC. Translated: CASSPRGAQETQYF.

This chain connects TRBV2 to TRBJ2-7; D is perhaps TRBD2 (6 bases). The CDR3 is made up of 13 amino acids. Looked up from germline, CDR1 is SNHLY and CDR2 is FYNNEI. The ends were cut back, 1 base at V and 12 bases at J, with 16 bases in the middle. The CDR3 sequence is CASSEGQVGGMYF. DNA for the CDR3: TGTGCCAGCAGTGAAGGGCAGGTTGGGGGGATGTACTTC.

The chain links TRBV4-2 to TRBJ2-7, with D possibly TRBD2 on 6 matching bases. The CDR3 loop spans 16 amino acids. Between the trimmed V and J ends, which lost 1 base and 2 bases, there was a span of 15 bases. CDR1 LGHNA and CDR2 YNFKEQ come from the germline V gene. The CDR3 region is CASSQVEGVKAYEQYF. The DNA for the CDR3 is TGTGCCAGCAGCCAAGTGGAGGGAGTTAAGGCCTACGAGCAGTACTTC.

J is TRBJ2-3 and V is TRBV7-6, with 8 positions matching TRBD2. V lost 10 bases, J lost 6 bases, and 12 bases stayed unmatched. The CDR3 has 14 residues. Germline-derived CDR1 and CDR2 are SGHVS and FNYEAQ. CDR3 region: CATLPAGEGDTQYF. The CDR3 DNA reads TGTGCCACCCTACCAGCGGGGGAGGGGGATACGCAGTATTTT.

This chain uses TRBV19 with TRBJ2-1; TRBD1 matches 7 bases. With 7 bases clipped from V and 12 bases from J, the junction kept 12 bases outside the gene matches. This CDR3 comprises 13 residues. The germline CDR1 and CDR2 sequences are LNHDA and SQIVND (reference sequence). The CDR3 loop reads CASTAADRAGQFF. CDR3 nucleotides: TGTGCCAGTACCGCAGCCGACAGGGCCGGGCAGTTCTTC.

The J gene is TRBJ1-1, the V gene TRBV4-2; 11 bases are shared with TRBD1. The CDR3 loop spans 18 amino acids. The germline V gene has CDR1 LGHNA and CDR2 YNFKEQ. J gave up 9 bases and V 3 bases, and 18 bases lay outside the gene matches. CDR3 nucleotides: TGTGCCAGCAGCCATACCCTTCGGACAGGGGGCTTAACCATAAAAGCTTTCTTT. Its protein product is CASSHTLRTGGLTIKAFF.

The chain recombines TRBV2 with TRBJ1-5, with a weak D call TRBD1 (5 bases). The V gene lost 6 bases and the J gene lost 0 bases, with 12 bases spanning the gap. The length of the CDR3 is 15 residues. Germline V CDR1 and CDR2: SNHLY, FYNNEI. CDR3 amino acids: CASRWGSNSNQPQHF. In DNA form, the CDR3 reads TGTGCCAGCAGGTGGGGGTCAAATAGCAATCAGCCCCAGCATTTT.

This chain connects TRBV9 to TRBJ2-3; D possibly corresponds to TRBD1 (5 bases). CDR3 size: 14 residues. Deletions cut 0 bases from V and 4 bases from J, with 9 bases between. CDR1 and CDR2 from the germline V gene are SGDLS and YYNGEE. The chain's CDR3 is CASSVGGTADTQYF. CDR3 DNA sequence: TGTGCCAGCAGCGTAGGGGGCACCGCAGATACGCAGTATTTT.

The chain is built from TRBV27 and TRBJ1-1; 9 bases fit TRBD1. J was trimmed by 8 bases and V by 3 bases; bases with no gene match: 4. This CDR3 has 13 amino acids. CDR1 is MNHEY, CDR2 SMNVEV, per germline (reference sequence). The CDR3 spells CASSFNRGREAFF. The DNA of the CDR3 is TGTGCCAGCAGTTTCAACAGGGGGCGGGAAGCTTTCTTT.

The chain carries TRBV5-1 and TRBJ2-2; D gene unclear. V was cut by 1 base and J by 6 bases, with 4 bases left in between. Germline assignment: CDR1 SGHRS and CDR2 YFSETQ. The CDR3 consists of 12 residues. CDR3 DNA sequence: TGCGCCAGCAGCTTGATTTCCGGGGAGCTGTTTTTT. It codes for CASSLISGELFF.

The chain employs TRBV5-4 and TRBJ2-5; D not certain. The length of the CDR3 is 13 residues. Germline loops: CDR1 SGHNT, CDR2 YYREEE (reference sequence). V was cut by 1 base and J by 5 bases, with 9 bases left in between. CDR3 amino acids: CASSLKVKETQYF. CDR3 DNA sequence: TGTGCCAGCAGCTTGAAGGTAAAGGAGACCCAGTACTTC.

The chain links TRBV4-2 to TRBJ1-2, with 9 bases matching TRBD1. Losses at the gene ends were 3 bases for V and 8 bases for J; bases not matched to a gene: 7. This CDR3 has 14 amino acids. The germline CDR1 and CDR2 sequences are LGHNA and YNFKEQ. CDR3 amino acids: CASSQAQGAWGYTF. Written as DNA, the CDR3 is TGTGCCAGCAGCCAGGCACAGGGGGCGTGGGGCTACACCTTC.

The rearrangement links TRBV10-3 to TRBJ2-3; no firm D call. Germline CDR1 reads ENHRY; CDR2 reads SYGVKD. Trimming pared 2 bases from V and 2 bases from J, leaving 5 bases between. The CDR3 spans 13 residues. Written as DNA, the CDR3 is TGTGCCATCAGTGAGCCCAACACAGATACGCAGTATTTT. It codes for CAISEPNTDTQYF.

The CDR3, as DNA: TGTGCCAGCAGTTTGCGGCAGGGCAGAAACTACGAGCAGTACTTC. Protein product: CASSLRQGRNYEQYF. The chain uses TRBV27 and TRBJ2-7, with D possibly matching TRBD1 (5 bases). The CDR3 length is 15 residues. Germline CDR1 and CDR2: MNHEY and SMNVEV (reference sequence). The germline V and J ends were trimmed by 3 bases and 3 bases, with 15 bases remaining between them.

The chain has TRBV7-2 and TRBJ1-1; tentative D call: TRBD1 (6 bases). Trimming cost V 4 bases and J 3 bases, with 9 bases left between them. Looked up from germline, CDR1 is SGHTA and CDR2 is FQGNSA. This CDR3 region has 13 residues. The CDR3 sequence: CASSYGQYTEAFF. The CDR3 bases are TGTGCCAGCAGCTACGGACAGTACACTGAAGCTTTCTTT.

In this sample, this clone turned up a few times. The chain has TRBV2 and TRBJ2-2; 9 bases map to TRBD2. Per germline, CDR1 SNHLY and CDR2 FYNNEI. The J segment lost 4 bases and the V segment lost 2 bases, leaving 8 bases of the junction unmatched. The CDR3 loop spans 17 amino acids. CDR3 amino acids: CASSEIPSGVSTGELFF. DNA for the CDR3: TGTGCCAGCAGTGAAATACCTAGCGGGGTTTCCACCGGGGAGCTGTTTTTT. The full variable domain, its missing parts supplied by reference TRBV2 and TRBJ2-2, is EPEVTQTPSHQVTQMGQEVILRCVPISNHLYFYWYRQILGQKVEFLVSFYNNEISEKSEIFDDQFSVERPDGSNFTLKIRSTKLEDSAMYFCASSEIPSGVSTGELFFGEGSRLTVL.

The chain couples TRBV7-9 to TRBJ2-1; D tentatively reads TRBD1 or TRBD2 (6 bases each). Germline lookup yields CDR1 SEHNR and CDR2 FQNEAQ (reference sequence). V lost 1 base, J lost 0 bases, and 7 bases lay in between. CDR3 length: 15 residues. The CDR3 DNA follows: TGTGCCAGCAGCTTAGGGGGGGCCTCCTACAATGAGCAGTTCTTC. It specifies CASSLGGASYNEQFF. The whole variable domain, remainder taken from reference TRBV7-9 and TRBJ2-1, is DTGVSQNPRHKITKRGQNVTFRCDPISEHNRLYWYRQTLGQGPEFLTYFQNEAQLEKSRLLSDRFSAERPKGSFSTLEIQRTEQGDSAMYLCASSLGGASYNEQFFGPGTRLTVL.

V is TRBV7-8 and J is TRBJ2-2; D not certain. With 5 bases removed from V and 0 bases from J, the gap between germline ends came to 10 bases. This CDR3 spans 15 amino acids. Per germline, CDR1 SGHVS and CDR2 FQNEAQ. CDR3 sequence reads: CASSPHITNTGELFF. CDR3 nucleotide sequence: TGTGCCAGCAGCCCACACATCACGAACACCGGGGAGCTGTTTTTT.

V and J are TRBV2 and TRBJ2-3; possibly TRBD2 for D (5 bases). V lost 4 bases to trimming and J lost 2 bases, with 7 bases between them. The V gene's germline CDR1 is SNHLY and CDR2 FYNNEI. This CDR3 has 13 amino acids. The CDR3 here is CASSGDYTDTQYF. CDR3 in DNA: TGTGCCAGCAGTGGAGACTACACAGATACGCAGTATTTT.

Worth noting for this clone: The same CDR3 is also encoded by other DNA sequences in this sample. The chain uses TRBV6-1 and TRBJ2-7; the D is unclear. Germline CDR1 and CDR2: MNHNS and SASEGT. Trimming cost V 1 base and J 4 bases, with 2 bases left between them. This CDR3 region has 11 residues. The CDR3 reads CASSEGYEQYF. The CDR3 DNA sequence: TGTGCCAGCAGTGAAGGATACGAGCAGTACTTC.

This clone was observed a handful of times. The V gene is TRBV18, the J gene TRBJ2-7; D is perhaps TRBD1 or TRBD2 (5 bases each). Trimming took 5 bases from V and 2 from J, leaving 13 bases between them. This CDR3 is 14 amino acids long. In germline, CDR1 is KGHSH, CDR2 LQKENI. The CDR3 DNA is TGTGCCAGCTCATACGGGACCGGAGCCTACGAGCAGTACTTC. Its protein is CASSYGTGAYEQYF.